Listed below are T cell receptor beta chains from one sample, sequenced in a study of beta chain features in type 1 diabetes. Sequencing was performed with immunoSEQ multiplex PCR; in TCRdb, only in-frame clones are kept and a portion is missing. The sample includes approximately 250,000 clones, 9.6% of them seen just once. Specimen: naive CD4+ T cells from blood. Source of these receptors: a woman aged 18 to 35 in good health. CDR3s include the opening cysteine and the closing phenylalanine or tryptophan. A D gene is named only where the DNA matches it firmly. Size is omitted from some rows. Given values are once, few, many or a class for expanded clones.

V	J	size	D	CDR3	DNA
TRBV10-2	TRBJ2-7	NA	TRBD1	CASSESGTGVFEQYF	TGCGCCAGCAGTGAGTCCGGGACAGGGGTTTTCGAGCAGTACTTC
TRBV4-2	TRBJ2-7	many	TRBD1	CASSLAGTGDDEQYF	TGTGCCAGCAGCCTAGCCGGGACAGGGGACGACGAGCAGTACTTC
TRBV7-8	TRBJ1-1	few	TRBD1	CASSLKWTGEAEAFF	TGTGCCAGCAGCTTAAAATGGACAGGGGAAGCTGAAGCTTTCTTT
TRBV5-1	TRBJ1-3	few	NA	CASSLAPSGNTIYF	TGCGCCAGCAGCTTGGCTCCTTCTGGAAACACCATATATTTT
TRBV19	TRBJ2-1	few	NA	CASSIPHREGEQFF	TGTGCCAGTAGTATCCCTCACAGGGAGGGTGAGCAGTTCTTC
TRBV18	TRBJ2-1	once	TRBD2	CASSPPQGSGTYNEQFF	TGTGCCAGCTCACCACCGCAAGGGAGCGGGACCTACAATGAGCAGTTCTTC
TRBV18	TRBJ2-1	many	TRBD2	CASSPLGLHNEQFF	TGTGCCAGCTCACCACTGGGACTACACAATGAGCAGTTCTTC
TRBV30	TRBJ1-3	few	NA	CAWSVWAVVNTIYF	TGTGCCTGGAGTGTGTGGGCAGTAGTAAACACCATATATTTT
TRBV5-1	TRBJ1-1	few	NA	CASSFEGRGTEAFF	TGCGCCAGCAGCTTCGAGGGGAGGGGCACTGAAGCTTTCTTT
TRBV29-1	TRBJ2-7	NA	TRBD1	CSVGLPGQFIYEQYF	TGCAGCGTTGGCCTACCGGGACAGTTTATCTACGAGCAGTACTTC
TRBV5-1	TRBJ2-7	few	NA	CASSLGQKLSSYEQYF	TGCGCCAGCAGCTTGGGACAGAAGTTGAGCTCCTACGAGCAGTACTTC
TRBV7-8	TRBJ2-2	NA	NA	CASSPGVGANTGELFF	TGTGCCAGCAGTCCGGGGGTGGGAGCGAACACCGGGGAGCTGTTTTTT
TRBV28	TRBJ1-1	NA	TRBD1	CASRFRGRLGTEAFF	TGTGCCAGCAGGTTCAGGGGGCGGTTGGGCACTGAAGCTTTCTTT
TRBV10-2	TRBJ2-1	few	TRBD2	CASSERTSGINEQFF	TGCGCCAGCAGTGAAAGGACTAGCGGGATCAATGAGCAGTTCTTC
TRBV25-1	TRBJ1-2	few	TRBD1	CASRTGTANYGYTF	TGTGCCAGCAGGACAGGGACGGCTAACTATGGCTACACCTTC
TRBV6-6	TRBJ1-4	few	TRBD1	CASSYLRDRGEKLFF	TGTGCCAGCAGTTACCTACGGGACAGGGGTGAAAAACTGTTTTTT
TRBV28	TRBJ2-6	NA	NA	CASSANSVTGANVLTF	TGTGCCAGCAGTGCCAATAGCGTTACTGGGGCCAACGTCCTGACTTTC
TRBV6-5	TRBJ1-5	once	NA	CASQGRSNQPQHF	TGTGCCAGCCAGGGGCGCAGCAATCAGCCCCAGCATTTT
TRBV5-4	TRBJ2-5	few	NA	CASSSNPDTQETQYF	TGTGCCAGCAGTTCCAATCCAGACACCCAAGAGACCCAGTACTTC
TRBV15	TRBJ1-2	NA	NA	CATSRDRAGANYGYTF	TGTGCCACCAGCAGAGATCGTGCAGGGGCTAACTATGGCTACACCTTC
TRBV18	TRBJ2-7	NA	NA	CASSPRAIEQYF	TGTGCCAGCTCACCACGGGCGATCGAGCAGTACTTC
TRBV6-5	TRBJ2-2	NA	NA	CASSLGGGGRELFF	TGTGCCAGCAGCCTCGGTGGTGGGGGCCGGGAGCTGTTTTTT
TRBV2	TRBJ1-2	few	TRBD1	CASSARGEGYTF	TGTGCCAGCAGTGCCAGGGGGGAAGGCTACACCTTC
TRBV5-1	TRBJ1-2	NA	TRBD1	CASSLGQGRSYGYTF	TGCGCCAGCAGCTTGGGACAGGGGCGCAGCTATGGCTACACCTTC
TRBV15	TRBJ1-5	few	TRBD1	CATSPDRAHSNQPQHF	TGTGCCACCAGCCCCGACAGGGCTCATAGCAATCAGCCCCAGCATTTT
TRBV29-1	TRBJ1-1	few	TRBD1	CSVVRDRGNTEAFF	TGCAGCGTGGTCCGGGACAGGGGGAACACTGAAGCTTTCTTT
TRBV12-5	TRBJ2-7	NA	TRBD2	CASGSLAGGANEQYF	TGTGCTAGTGGTTCGTTAGCGGGAGGGGCCAACGAGCAGTACTTC
TRBV30	TRBJ2-3	NA	NA	CAWSVGSSDTQYF	TGTGCCTGGAGTGTAGGTAGCTCAGATACGCAGTATTTT
TRBV29-1	TRBJ1-2	few	NA	CSVEDPDGNYGYTF	TGCAGCGTTGAAGACCCAGACGGGAACTATGGCTACACCTTC
TRBV14	TRBJ2-7	NA	TRBD2	CASSPRWTSPSYEQYF	TGTGCCAGCAGCCCGCGCTGGACTAGCCCATCCTACGAGCAGTACTTC
TRBV9	TRBJ1-2	few	TRBD1	CASSGISGTGGDYGYTF	TGTGCCAGCAGCGGGATCTCCGGGACAGGGGGCGACTATGGCTACACCTTC
TRBV5-6	TRBJ2-2	few	NA	CASSLAVATRQAGELFF	TGTGCCAGCAGCTTAGCGGTAGCCACCCGACAGGCCGGGGAGCTGTTTTTT
TRBV11-2	TRBJ2-1	NA	TRBD2	CASSPVSRLAGINEQFF	TGTGCCAGCAGCCCAGTTTCCCGACTAGCGGGAATCAATGAGCAGTTCTTC
TRBV18	TRBJ2-5	few	TRBD1	CASSPWGQVETQYF	TGTGCCAGCTCACCTTGGGGACAGGTTGAGACCCAGTACTTC
TRBV6-6	TRBJ2-7	NA	TRBD2	CASSYYGGKDYEQYF	TGTGCCAGCAGTTACTACGGGGGGAAGGACTACGAGCAGTACTTC
TRBV19	TRBJ2-7	NA	TRBD1	CASSGPGQENYEQYF	TGTGCCAGTAGTGGGCCGGGACAGGAGAACTACGAGCAGTACTTC
TRBV23-1	TRBJ1-5	many	NA	CASSQSKGVRQPQHF	TGCGCCAGCAGTCAATCGAAAGGGGTGAGGCAGCCCCAGCATTTT
TRBV10-3	TRBJ1-1	few	TRBD1	CAISDPSGTGGPEAFF	TGTGCCATCAGTGACCCCTCCGGGACAGGGGGACCTGAAGCTTTCTTT
TRBV5-1	TRBJ2-5	NA	NA	CASSEGHRQETQYF	TGCGCCAGCAGCGAGGGACATAGGCAAGAGACCCAGTACTTC
TRBV9	TRBJ2-5	few	NA	CASSVGAGGLGETQYF	TGTGCCAGCAGCGTAGGGGCCGGAGGGCTTGGAGAGACCCAGTACTTC
TRBV10-2	TRBJ2-5	few	TRBD2	CASSELAGGKETQYF	TGCGCCAGCAGTGAGCTAGCGGGAGGTAAAGAGACCCAGTACTTC
TRBV7-3	TRBJ1-2	few	TRBD1	CASSLGQGHGYTF	TGTGCCAGCAGCCTGGGACAGGGTCATGGCTACACCTTC
TRBV15	TRBJ2-3	NA	NA	CATSSASDTQYF	TGTGCCACCAGCTCAGCGTCAGATACGCAGTATTTT
TRBV10-3	TRBJ2-1	few	TRBD1	CAIRPGQGRQGEQFF	TGTGCCATCAGACCGGGACAGGGGCGTCAGGGTGAGCAGTTCTTC
TRBV2	TRBJ2-7	NA	TRBD1	CASRGGDRNFYEQYF	TGTGCCAGCAGGGGCGGGGACAGGAACTTCTACGAGCAGTACTTC
TRBV19	TRBJ1-1	few	TRBD1	CASRENRGNTEAFF	TGTGCCAGTAGGGAAAACAGGGGGAACACTGAAGCTTTCTTT
TRBV9	TRBJ1-6	NA	TRBD1	CASSGQGNSPLHF	TGTGCCTCAAGTGGACAGGGGAATTCACCCCTCCACTTT
TRBV11-2	TRBJ1-1	few	TRBD1	CASSLRQGARNTEAFF	TGTGCCAGCAGCTTAAGGCAGGGGGCTAGGAACACTGAAGCTTTCTTT
TRBV25-1	TRBJ1-1	few	NA	CASRVQGNTEAFF	TGTGCCAGCAGGGTACAGGGAAACACTGAAGCTTTCTTT
TRBV5-1	TRBJ2-7	few	TRBD1	CATRQGIADEQYF	TGCGCCACGAGACAGGGGATAGCCGACGAGCAGTACTTC
TRBV19	TRBJ1-2	NA	NA	CASSREKANYGYTF	TGTGCCAGTAGTAGGGAGAAAGCTAACTATGGCTACACCTTC
TRBV2	TRBJ2-7	NA	NA	CASSAAGSYEQYF	TGTGCCAGCAGTGCTGCGGGCTCCTACGAGCAGTACTTC
TRBV7-9	TRBJ2-3	few	TRBD1	CASSSPRDRGSINTDTQYF	TGTGCCAGCAGCTCCCCCCGGGACAGGGGGTCTATTAACACAGATACGCAGTATTTT
TRBV10-3	TRBJ2-3	NA	TRBD2	CATRTSGGPTDTQYF	TGTGCCACGAGGACTAGCGGGGGACCCACAGATACGCAGTATTTT
TRBV6-6	TRBJ2-7	NA	NA	CASSYLSSSYEQYF	TGTGCCAGCAGTTACTTGTCTAGCTCCTACGAGCAGTACTTC